What follows are 5 T cell receptor beta chains derived from one specimen sequenced in a study of blood T cell repertoires in COVID-19. Assay used: immunoSEQ multiplex PCR; TCRdb lists only in-frame clones, some missing. The table lists over 100,000 clones, about 89% of them singletons, with 4% to 5% in the top ten. The sample was peripheral blood. These receptors were taken from a man between 40 and 49 years old with acute or convalescent COVID-19.

The V call is TRBV13, the J call TRBJ1-6, with a weak D call TRBD1 (6 bases). The CDR3 covers 16 residues. CDR1 and CDR2 (germline): PRHDT, FYEKMQ (reference sequence). The V end was cut by 5 bases, the J end by 5 bases, with 16 bases between. CDR3 nucleotides: TGTGCCAGCAGCATAAAACAGGGCCGGAATAATTCACCCCTCCACTTT. It translates to CASSIKQGRNNSPLHF.

V and J are TRBV30 and TRBJ1-5; weak D call: TRBD1 (6 bases). The germline CDR1 and CDR2 sequences are GTSNPN and SVGIG (reference sequence). The CDR3 consists of 15 residues. Trimming took off 3 bases at V and 0 bases at J, with 12 bases between the two ends. The CDR3, as DNA: TGTGCCTGGAGCCAAGGACAGCCTAGCAATCAGCCCCAGCATTTT. Translated: CAWSQGQPSNQPQHF.

This rearrangement joins TRBV27 to TRBJ2-1; 11 bases line up with TRBD2. CDR1 and CDR2 from the germline V gene are MNHEY and SMNVEV (reference sequence). The CDR3 has 15 residues. With 5 bases clipped from V and 6 bases from J, the junction kept 6 bases outside the gene matches. The CDR3: CASSQSLAGVNEQFF. The CDR3 DNA reads TGTGCCAGCAGTCAGTCACTAGCGGGAGTCAATGAGCAGTTCTTC.

The rearrangement uses TRBV2 and TRBJ2-7; TRBD2 might be the D (6 bases). CDR3 length: 12 amino acids. Trimming took off 7 bases at V and 6 bases at J, with 13 bases between the two ends. Germline CDR1 and CDR2: SNHLY and FYNNEI. Written as DNA, the CDR3 is TGTGCCAGCATCCGGGGGTCTTTCGAGCAGTACTTC. Amino acid sequence: CASIRGSFEQYF.

J is TRBJ2-7 and V is TRBV7-3, with TRBD1 identical over 7 bases. Trimming took 5 bases from V and 5 from J; bases not matched to a gene: 12. Germline CDR1 SGHTA, CDR2 FQGTGA. The CDR3 runs 15 residues. The chain's CDR3 is CASSTKTGNNNEQYF. For the CDR3, the DNA is TGTGCCAGCAGCACCAAGACAGGGAATAACAACGAGCAGTACTTC.